The 20 T cell receptor beta chains below were found in one sample sequenced in a study of OX40 agonist ivuxolimab in advanced cancers. Data came from immunoSEQ multiplex PCR; TCRdb stores just in-frame clones and leaves some out. The sample includes around 29,000 clones, approximately 83% seen only once; the top ten take 25% to 35%. The material was CD4+ or CD8+ T cells sorted from blood, obtained in a trial of the OX40 agonist ivuxolimab. Source of these receptors: an adult with an advanced solid tumor such as melanoma, head and neck, liver or kidney cancer.

This sequence joins TRBV27 and TRBJ2-7; 12 nucleotides align to TRBD1. The CDR3 contains 15 residues. Germline trimming cut 2 bases from V and 5 bases from J; bases unmatched to any gene: 4. Germline V CDR1 and CDR2: MNHEY, SMNVEV (reference sequence). CDR3 DNA sequence: TGTGCCAGCAGTTTACGGGACAGGGGGCTTGACGAGCAGTACTTC. Protein sequence: CASSLRDRGLDEQYF.

The chain links TRBV6-4 to TRBJ2-3; a possible D gene is TRBD2 (7 bases). CDR3 length: 15 residues. Germline-derived CDR1 and CDR2 are MRHNA and SNTAGT. V lost 2 bases, J lost 0 bases, and 9 bases lay in between. The CDR3 DNA is TGTGCCAGCAGTGACAAGGGGGGGAGCACAGATACGCAGTATTTT. Its translation: CASSDKGGSTDTQYF.

The rearrangement links TRBV2 to TRBJ2-3; 9 bases are a match to TRBD1. This CDR3 comprises 15 residues. The ends lost 8 bases at V and 5 bases at J; junction bases unmatched: 11. Per the germline V gene, CDR1 is SNHLY and CDR2 is FYNNEI. In DNA, the CDR3 is TGTGCCAGCCAATCGGTGGGACAGGGAGGAGATACGCAGTATTTT. It translates to CASQSVGQGGDTQYF.

The V gene is TRBV15, the J gene TRBJ1-4; the D gene is possibly TRBD1 (5 bases). The CDR3 sequence is 14 residues long. V was cut by 7 bases and J by 3 bases, with 12 bases left in between. The germline CDR1 and CDR2 sequences are LNHNV and YYDKDF (reference sequence). The CDR3 reads CATMTTAANEKLFF. CDR3 nucleotides: TGTGCCACCATGACGACAGCAGCTAATGAAAAACTGTTTTTT.

This clone occurred a few times. The chain recombines TRBV27 with TRBJ1-4; TRBD1 matches at 7 bases. Germline CDR1 and CDR2: MNHEY and SMNVEV (reference sequence). V lost 4 bases to trimming and J lost 5 bases; unmatched junction nucleotides: 16. This CDR3 has 18 residues. The CDR3 sequence: CASSSLFGTAEYNEKLFF. The DNA for the CDR3 is TGTGCCAGCAGTTCTCTTTTCGGGACAGCAGAATACAATGAAAAACTGTTTTTT.

V and J are TRBV4-1 and TRBJ1-4, with D perhaps matching TRBD1 (5 bases). This CDR3 contains 18 residues. V gave up 7 bases and J gave up 0 bases, with 21 bases separating them. Germline CDR1 MGHRA, CDR2 YSYEKL. CDR3 bases: TGCGCCAGCACCCTGCGGGGCAGGGAGTCTGCAACTAATGAAAAACTGTTTTTT. Protein sequence: CASTLRGRESATNEKLFF.

The chain recombines TRBV5-1 with TRBJ2-3; possibly TRBD2 for D (6 bases). The CDR3 sequence is 16 residues long. Germline V gene sequence: CDR1 SGHRS, CDR2 YFSETQ. Trimming took off 4 bases at V and 4 bases at J, with 19 bases between the two ends. CDR3 nucleotides: TGCGCCAGCAGCCCATACCCCCCAGGGACTCCAGATACGCAGTATTTT. Translating it yields CASSPYPPGTPDTQYF. Supplemented by reference TRBV5-1 and TRBJ2-3, the full variable domain reads KAGVTQTPRYLIKTRGQQVTLSCSPISGHRSVSWYQQTPGQGLQFLFEYFSETQRNKGNFPGRFSGRQFSNSRSEMNVSTLELGDSALYLCASSPYPPGTPDTQYFGPGTRLTVL.

The chain couples TRBV29-1 to TRBJ2-1, with 11 bases fitting TRBD2. The CDR3 sequence is 15 residues long. Germline assignment: CDR1 SQVTM and CDR2 ANQGSEA. The trim removed 0 bases at V and 6 bases at J, leaving 4 bases unmatched. CDR3 region: CSVEDRGLAGNEQFF. CDR3 bases: TGCAGCGTTGAAGATCGAGGACTAGCGGGCAATGAGCAGTTCTTC.

V usage is TRBV18 and J usage is TRBJ2-1, with TRBD2 as a possible D gene (5 bases). The ends were cut back, 3 bases at V and 8 bases at J, with 14 bases in the middle. This CDR3 is built from 14 residues. Germline lookup yields CDR1 KGHSH and CDR2 LQKENI. Written as DNA, the CDR3 is TGTGCCAGCTCACCCCCCTCAACCGGGGATGAGCAGTTCTTC. Protein: CASSPPSTGDEQFF.

A single count supports this clone. This sequence joins TRBV27 and TRBJ2-1; perhaps TRBD1 as D (5 bases). Trimming shortened V by 5 bases and J by 0 bases, and 11 bases separated the two germline ends. This CDR3 has 15 amino acids. The V gene's germline CDR1 is MNHEY and CDR2 SMNVEV (reference sequence). This chain's CDR3 is CASSASDSSYNEQFF. DNA of the CDR3: TGTGCCAGCAGTGCCAGCGACAGCTCCTACAATGAGCAGTTCTTC.

The rearrangement joins TRBV11-2 to TRBJ2-3, with a possible D match to TRBD2 (5 bases). Germline V gives CDR1 SGHAT, CDR2 FQNNGV. The V end was cut by 2 bases, the J end by 4 bases, with 13 bases between. The CDR3 is made up of 15 amino acids. The CDR3 DNA is TGTGCCAGCAGCTTACGGCGTCGGGGAGCAGATACGCAGTATTTT. Translating gives CASSLRRRGADTQYF.

The chain joins TRBV29-1 to TRBJ2-1; no firm D call. This CDR3 is built from 13 residues. The V gene lost 7 bases and the J gene lost 2 bases, with 12 bases spanning the gap. Germline CDR1 reads SQVTM; CDR2 reads ANQGSEA. The DNA for the CDR3 is TGCAGCGCCGTAACTGACACCTACAATGAGCAGTTCTTC. Its protein is CSAVTDTYNEQFF.

The J gene is TRBJ2-2, the V gene TRBV9, with D perhaps matching TRBD1 or TRBD2 (6 bases each). V lost 0 bases, J lost 6 bases, and 12 bases lay in between. The CDR3 extends over 15 amino acids. The germline V gene has CDR1 SGDLS and CDR2 YYNGEE. The CDR3 loop reads CASSVDGGGSGELFF. The CDR3 DNA reads TGTGCCAGCAGCGTAGACGGGGGCGGCTCCGGGGAGCTGTTTTTT.

The chain links TRBV25-1 to TRBJ1-4; D unresolved. The length of the CDR3 is 11 residues. From germline, CDR1 is MGHDK and CDR2 SYGVNS. V gave up 4 bases and J gave up 8 bases, with 5 bases separating them. The CDR3 nucleotides read TGTGCCAGCAGTGTATGGGAAAAACTGTTTTTT. It specifies CASSVWEKLFF.

V usage is TRBV14 and J usage is TRBJ1-1; 7 nucleotides agree with TRBD1. V shed 3 bases, J shed 0 bases, and the junction held 10 bases outside the gene matches. This CDR3 has 17 residues. Germline assignment: CDR1 SGHDN and CDR2 FVKESK. As DNA, the CDR3 is TGTGCCAGCAGCCAGGGTATTACAGGGGCCATGAACACTGAAGCTTTCTTT. This translates into CASSQGITGAMNTEAFF.

The chain combines TRBV2 with TRBJ2-3; 8 nucleotides match TRBD2. J was trimmed by 0 bases and V by 6 bases; bases with no gene match: 5. The CDR3 consists of 15 residues. CDR1 is SNHLY, CDR2 FYNNEI, per germline. The CDR3 DNA reads as TGTGCCAGCAGACCCAGCGGGGGCAGCACAGATACGCAGTATTTT. Its protein product is CASRPSGGSTDTQYF.

The J gene is TRBJ2-1, the V gene TRBV19, with D possibly matching TRBD1 (5 bases). Germline-derived CDR1 and CDR2 are LNHDA and SQIVND (reference sequence). The CDR3 spans 15 residues. V was pared by 3 bases and J by 0 bases, with 9 bases between. In DNA form, the CDR3 reads TGTGCCAGTAGTATTGGGGCCAACTCCTACAATGAGCAGTTCTTC. Translation gives CASSIGANSYNEQFF.

The chain carries TRBV7-6 and TRBJ2-7, with a weak D call TRBD2 (7 bases). The V and J ends lost 2 bases and 3 bases respectively, with 11 bases between them. The CDR3 is 14 amino acids. Germline values: CDR1 SGHVS, CDR2 FNYEAQ. CDR3 region: CASSLRGAHYEQYF. The CDR3 nucleotides read TGTGCCAGCAGCTTACGGGGGGCCCACTACGAGCAGTACTTC.

This clone was seen a few times. V gene TRBV4-1 combines with J gene TRBJ1-1; D remains ambiguous. This CDR3 spans 13 amino acids. The V end lost 0 bases, the J end lost 5 bases, and 7 bases lay between the germline ends. CDR1 is MGHRA, CDR2 YSYEKL, per germline. The CDR3 reads CASSQDRGTEAFF. CDR3 bases: TGCGCCAGCAGCCAAGATCGCGGGACTGAAGCTTTCTTT.

The rearrangement links TRBV10-2 to TRBJ2-7; unclear D gene. The V gene lost 10 bases and the J gene lost 0 bases, with 10 bases spanning the gap. CDR1 is WSHSY and CDR2 is SAAADI in the germline V gene. The CDR3 is 12 residues long. The CDR3 DNA is TGCGCCATTCAACTAAGCTCCTACGAGCAGTACTTC. Amino acids: CAIQLSSYEQYF.